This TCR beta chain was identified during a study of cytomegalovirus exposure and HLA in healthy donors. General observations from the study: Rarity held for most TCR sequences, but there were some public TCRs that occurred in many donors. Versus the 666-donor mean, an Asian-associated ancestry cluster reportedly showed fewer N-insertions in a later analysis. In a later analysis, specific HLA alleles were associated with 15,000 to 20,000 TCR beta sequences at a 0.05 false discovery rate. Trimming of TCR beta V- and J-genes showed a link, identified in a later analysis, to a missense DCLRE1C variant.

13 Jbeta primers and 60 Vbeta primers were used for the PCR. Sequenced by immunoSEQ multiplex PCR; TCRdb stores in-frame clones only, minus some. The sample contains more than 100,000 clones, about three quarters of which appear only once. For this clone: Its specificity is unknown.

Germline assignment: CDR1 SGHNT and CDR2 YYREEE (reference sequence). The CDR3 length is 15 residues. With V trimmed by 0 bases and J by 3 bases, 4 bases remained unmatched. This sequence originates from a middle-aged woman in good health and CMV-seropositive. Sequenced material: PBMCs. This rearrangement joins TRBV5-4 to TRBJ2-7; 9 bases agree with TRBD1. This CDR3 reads CASSLGTGANYEQYF. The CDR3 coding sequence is TGTGCCAGCAGCTTGGGGACAGGGGCGAACTACGAGCAGTACTTC.